The TCR beta chain under discussion was sequenced for a study of blood T cell repertoires in COVID-19 (dated by TCRdb to 2020 to 2022). For the wider study: Samples from collaborators originated in the United States, Italy and Spain and spanned both the acute and convalescent phases of COVID-19. The prospective study material was composed of cDNA or gDNA derived from T cells, B-cell-depleted T cells, or PBMCs. Subjects who had been exposed to COVID-19, were actively infected with it, or had recovered from it provided the deeply sampled blood TCRbeta repertoires that made up the dataset. A freely available public database, intended as a resource for researchers studying the immune response to SARS-CoV-2, is where the repertoires were released. Samples were obtained from the ongoing ImmuneRACE study (first 160 participants) and from some 1,200 subjects provided by 6 global collaborators. The sample metadata nearly always contained a de-identified subject ID, COVID-19 status, age in years and sex. Where HLA class I and class II types were available, the types were taken from metadata supplied by the sample provider, not from assay-based typing.

Study-wide conclusions, independent of this receptor: Clinical and demographic metadata were provided uncurated, with the amount varying by source and participant.

TCRbeta CDR3 regions were amplified from genomic DNA using the immunoSEQ Assay, a bias-controlled multiplex PCR. The paper's data handling went like this. The number of nucleated cells in each sample was estimated by amplification of reference gene primers within the assay. To quantify the absolute abundance of each unique TCRbeta CDR3 rearrangement, sequence reads were collapsed and filtered. For each sample, productive Simpson clonality was calculated as the square root of Simpson's diversity index across productive rearrangements. Drawn from immuneACCESS, this table holds only the in-frame rearrangements with V and J called that TCRdb kept. Clones are partly lost; checked studies trace under half to an unresolved V gene and leave the rest unexplained. V, J and clone size are those of that table, while D and trimming were read from the DNA. In all, the sample holds about 280,000 clones, and 80% to 90% of those were seen once. About 4% of the sample comes from the top ten.

Regarding this clone: This receptor's antigen is unknown. No base qualities exist here, and no much larger clone lies one base off it.

In the prospective study, participants were roughly 18 to 100 years old, resided in about two dozen geographic areas of the United States, and were enrolled through a virtual design. To assign participants to cohorts, the prospective study relied on clinical history that participants themselves reported in a screening survey and a study questionnaire. In the prospective study, mobile phlebotomists collected whole blood, serum and a nasopharyngeal or oropharyngeal swab from each participant. Over a roughly two-month period, participants in the prospective study had the option of providing additional blood draws and questionnaires. Before DNA extraction, prospective study blood samples were shipped either frozen or at room temperature. V is cut by 7 bases and J by 9 bases, and the space between the germline ends is 18 bases. The CDR1 and CDR2 encoded by the germline V gene are MDHEN and SYDVKM. The cysteine opens and the phenylalanine closes a CDR3 of 13 amino acids. Only the CDR3 DNA is retained, 39 bases long and in frame from the first base.

The TCR was taken from a woman in her thirties with acute COVID-19. The chain couples TRBV28 to TRBJ2-5; perhaps TRBD1 is the D gene, with 6 bases matching. Sample: PBMCs or T cells enriched from blood (not recorded which). The nucleotide sequence is given as TGTGCCAGCAAGGGGACACAAGGGAAGGCCCAGTACTTC. Its translation reads: CASKGTQGKAQYF. The CDR3 plus the reference TRBV28 and TRBJ2-5 genes for the other parts give the full variable domain: DVKVTQSSRYLVKRTGEKVFLECVQDMDHENMFWYRQDPGLGLRLIYFSYDVKMKEKGDIPEGYSVSREKKERFSLILESASTNQTSMYLCASKGTQGKAQYFGPGTRLLVL.